A selection of T cell receptor beta chains follows, all from one sample in a study of cytomegalovirus exposure and HLA in healthy donors. Profiled with immunoSEQ multiplex PCR; TCRdb holds only in-frame clones, not every one. This table holds fewer than 200,000 clones, around 80% found once. Sequencing was done on a sample of PBMCs. The source of these receptors is a male donor in good health and CMV-seronegative. The CDR3 runs from the conserved cysteine through the conserved F or W. A D gene is named only where the DNA matches it firmly. Rows may omit the clone size; those that give it use once, few, many or a size class.

cdr3_length: 13
clone_size: -
j_call: TRBJ1-2
d_call: -
v_call: TRBV10-1
cdr3_nt: TGCGCCAGCAGTATGGCAGGAGGTTATGGCTACACCTTC
cdr3_aa: CASSMAGGYGYTF

cdr3_length: 16
clone_size: -
j_call: TRBJ1-4
d_call: -
v_call: TRBV7-2
cdr3_nt: TGTGCCAGCAGCCAAGACAGGCTAGCAACTAATGAAAAACTGTTTTTT
cdr3_aa: CASSQDRLATNEKLFF

cdr3_length: 15
clone_size: -
j_call: TRBJ2-5
d_call: -
v_call: TRBV4-1
cdr3_nt: TGCGCCAGCAGCCAAGGAGGGGGGGGGCGAGAGACCCAGTACTTC
cdr3_aa: CASSQGGGGRETQYF

cdr3_length: 14
clone_size: few
j_call: TRBJ2-7
d_call: -
v_call: TRBV6-1
cdr3_nt: TGTGCCAGCAGTAACAGGGTACCAGATCGGGAGCAGTACTTC
cdr3_aa: CASSNRVPDREQYF

cdr3_length: 17
clone_size: -
j_call: TRBJ2-3
d_call: TRBD1
v_call: TRBV5-1
cdr3_nt: TGCGCCAGCAGCTTTTTGTTGGGACAGGCGAGCACAGATACGCAGTATTTT
cdr3_aa: CASSFLLGQASTDTQYF

cdr3_length: 16
clone_size: -
j_call: TRBJ2-1
d_call: TRBD2
v_call: TRBV6-5
cdr3_nt: TGTGCCAGCAGCTACCGTAGCGGGGGGGTCTACAATGAGCAGTTCTTC
cdr3_aa: CASSYRSGGVYNEQFF

cdr3_length: 13
clone_size: -
j_call: TRBJ2-5
d_call: -
v_call: TRBV6-5
cdr3_nt: TGTGCCAGCAGTTACTCGACATCCGTCCAGGCGTACTTC
cdr3_aa: CASSYSTSVQAYF

cdr3_length: 14
clone_size: -
j_call: TRBJ1-5
d_call: -
v_call: TRBV10-2
cdr3_nt: TGCGCCAGCGCGGTGGCAGCGCCTAATCAGCCCCAGCATTTT
cdr3_aa: CASAVAAPNQPQHF

cdr3_length: 15
clone_size: -
j_call: TRBJ2-3
d_call: TRBD1
v_call: TRBV7-9
cdr3_nt: TGTGCCAGCAGCCGGACAGGGTTAAACACAGATACGCAGTATTTT
cdr3_aa: CASSRTGLNTDTQYF

cdr3_length: 14
clone_size: -
j_call: TRBJ1-5
d_call: -
v_call: TRBV6-1
cdr3_nt: TGTGCCAGCAGGACAGTCTATAGCAATCAGCCCCAGCATTTT
cdr3_aa: CASRTVYSNQPQHF

cdr3_length: 16
clone_size: few
j_call: TRBJ2-4
d_call: -
v_call: TRBV11-2
cdr3_nt: TGTGCCAGCAGCTTAGTACGGGTTGGGGCCAAAAACATTCAGTACTTC
cdr3_aa: CASSLVRVGAKNIQYF

cdr3_length: 15
clone_size: few
j_call: TRBJ1-2
d_call: -
v_call: TRBV10-2
cdr3_nt: TGCGCCAGCAGTGATTGGGGGCTTCCTAACTATGGCTACACCTTC
cdr3_aa: CASSDWGLPNYGYTF

cdr3_length: 14
clone_size: -
j_call: TRBJ1-5
d_call: -
v_call: TRBV9
cdr3_nt: TGTGCCAGCAGCGCGACAGGTAGCAATCAGCCCCAGCATTTT
cdr3_aa: CASSATGSNQPQHF

cdr3_length: 15
clone_size: -
j_call: TRBJ1-3
d_call: -
v_call: TRBV6-6
cdr3_nt: TGTGCCAGCAGGGACACTTTCAGCTCTGGAAACACCATATATTTT
cdr3_aa: CASRDTFSSGNTIYF

cdr3_length: 13
clone_size: -
j_call: TRBJ2-1
d_call: -
v_call: TRBV5-6
cdr3_nt: TGTGCCAGCAGCTCGACAGGATACAATGAGCAGTTCTTC
cdr3_aa: CASSSTGYNEQFF

cdr3_length: 12
clone_size: -
j_call: TRBJ2-7
d_call: TRBD1
v_call: TRBV29-1
cdr3_nt: TGCAGCGTTGGGATAGGGGGCCGCGAGCAGTACTTC
cdr3_aa: CSVGIGGREQYF

cdr3_length: 15
clone_size: -
j_call: TRBJ1-3
d_call: TRBD1
v_call: TRBV2
cdr3_nt: TGTGCCAGCGACGGACAGGGCTATTTCGAAAACACCATATATTTT
cdr3_aa: CASDGQGYFENTIYF

cdr3_length: 15
clone_size: few
j_call: TRBJ1-1
d_call: -
v_call: TRBV5-1
cdr3_nt: TGCGCCAGCAGCCCGGGGTGGGGTATGAACACTGAAGCTTTCTTT
cdr3_aa: CASSPGWGMNTEAFF

cdr3_length: 15
clone_size: -
j_call: TRBJ2-5
d_call: TRBD2
v_call: TRBV10-3
cdr3_nt: TGTGCCATCAGTGACTCGCGGGGGACCCAAGAGACCCAGTACTTC
cdr3_aa: CAISDSRGTQETQYF

cdr3_length: 15
clone_size: -
j_call: TRBJ2-1
d_call: TRBD2
v_call: TRBV7-6
cdr3_nt: TGTGCCAGCAGCTTTCTAGCGGGGTCGTACAATGAGCAGTTCTTC
cdr3_aa: CASSFLAGSYNEQFF

cdr3_length: 14
clone_size: -
j_call: TRBJ1-4
d_call: -
v_call: TRBV29-1
cdr3_nt: TGCAGCGTTGTATGGGCAGCAACTAATGAAAAACTGTTTTTT
cdr3_aa: CSVVWAATNEKLFF

cdr3_length: 12
clone_size: -
j_call: TRBJ2-7
d_call: -
v_call: TRBV18
cdr3_nt: TGTGCCAGCTCACCGTCCGCCTACGAGCAGTACTTC
cdr3_aa: CASSPSAYEQYF

cdr3_length: 17
clone_size: -
j_call: TRBJ1-1
d_call: TRBD1
v_call: TRBV7-8
cdr3_nt: TGTGCCAGCAGCTTAGCCGTTCCCGGGACAGGGGATAGAGGGGCTTTCTTT
cdr3_aa: CASSLAVPGTGDRGAFF

cdr3_length: 14
clone_size: -
j_call: TRBJ1-3
d_call: -
v_call: TRBV11-2
cdr3_nt: TGTGCCAGCAGCTCCCTAATCTCTGGAAACACCATATATTTT
cdr3_aa: CASSSLISGNTIYF

cdr3_length: 16
clone_size: -
j_call: TRBJ2-6
d_call: -
v_call: TRBV19
cdr3_nt: TGTGCCAGTAGCCCGACATTCAGCTCTGGGGCCAACGTCCTGACTTTC
cdr3_aa: CASSPTFSSGANVLTF

cdr3_length: 13
clone_size: -
j_call: TRBJ1-2
d_call: -
v_call: TRBV7-2
cdr3_nt: TGTGCCAGCAACCTACAGGGTCCCTATGGCTACACCTTC
cdr3_aa: CASNLQGPYGYTF

cdr3_length: 13
clone_size: -
j_call: TRBJ1-5
d_call: -
v_call: TRBV10-1
cdr3_nt: TGCGCCAGCAGTGAAATGGAAACGGGGCCCCAGCATTTT
cdr3_aa: CASSEMETGPQHF

cdr3_length: 13
clone_size: -
j_call: TRBJ1-4
d_call: TRBD1
v_call: TRBV9
cdr3_nt: TGTGCCAGCAGCCTGGGACAGGGAGAAAAACTGTTTTTT
cdr3_aa: CASSLGQGEKLFF

cdr3_length: 14
clone_size: once
j_call: TRBJ2-2
d_call: -
v_call: TRBV5-1
cdr3_nt: TGCGCCAGCAGCTCCCAGGGTCGGACCGGGGAGCTGTTTTTT
cdr3_aa: CASSSQGRTGELFF

cdr3_length: 13
clone_size: -
j_call: TRBJ2-7
d_call: TRBD1
v_call: TRBV29-1
cdr3_nt: TGCAGCGTTCAGACAGGGGATGGCCGTGAGCAGTACTTC
cdr3_aa: CSVQTGDGREQYF

cdr3_length: 14
clone_size: few
j_call: TRBJ1-1
d_call: -
v_call: TRBV5-1
cdr3_nt: TGCGCCAGCAGCTTGGACAGGGCTTCATCGGAAGCTTTCTTT
cdr3_aa: CASSLDRASSEAFF